These 14 T cell receptor beta chains were all obtained from the same sample, sequenced in a study of neurological immune-mediated disorders. TCRdb ran MiXCR on the 5' RACE reads and lists one entry per CDR3 protein. The sample consists of 65,000 to 80,000 distinct CDR3 sequences, around 5% of them appearing once. Sequenced material: PBMCs. These receptors came from a woman in her sixties or seventies with multiple sclerosis.

This clonotype has a handful of counts. The J gene is TRBJ2-1, the V gene TRBV12-3 or TRBV12-4; TRBD2 might be the D (5 bases). The CDR3 length is 13 residues. Trimming stripped 9 bases from V and 9 bases from J, with 18 bases between. The CDR3: CASRAPGGLEQFF. In DNA form, the CDR3 reads TGTGCCAGTCGAGCTCCCGGAGGTCTTGAGCAGTTCTTC.

This clonotype was seen a few times. This rearrangement joins TRBV20-1 to TRBJ2-5; D unclear. Trimming pared 1 base from V and 1 base from J, leaving 7 bases between. CDR3 length equals 13 residues. In germline, CDR1 is DFQATT, CDR2 SNEGSKA (reference sequence). The CDR3 bases are TGCAGTGCTAGAGTGAGAGGCCAAGAGACCCAGTACTTC. As protein: CSARVRGQETQYF.

This clonotype was found many times. The rearrangement links TRBV5-1 to TRBJ1-3; TRBD1 might be the D (5 bases). The germline CDR1 and CDR2 sequences are SGHRS and YFSETQ. Deletions cut 1 base from V and 0 bases from J, with 14 bases between. The CDR3 contains 17 residues. The chain's CDR3 is CASSLSPGPSSGNTIYF. The DNA for the CDR3 is TGCGCCAGCAGCTTGTCACCGGGACCGAGCTCTGGAAACACCATATATTTT.

The table lists this clonotype with many counts. The genes are TRBV15 and TRBJ1-1; 9 nucleotides agree with TRBD1. CDR3 length: 15 amino acids. V dropped 1 base and J dropped 6; count of bases not matched to a gene: 6. Germline V CDR1 and CDR2: LNHNV, YYDKDF (reference sequence). This CDR3 is CATSRGNRGPSEAFF. CDR3 DNA sequence: TGTGCCACCAGCAGAGGCAACAGGGGGCCCTCTGAAGCTTTCTTT.

This clonotype was detected ten times or more. The gene calls are TRBV5-1 and TRBJ2-6, with D hard to call. Per germline, CDR1 SGHRS and CDR2 YFSETQ. The CDR3 contains 14 residues. V lost 4 bases and J 2 bases, leaving 7 bases between the germline ends. The CDR3 region is CASSPGAGANVLTF. In DNA form, the CDR3 reads TGCGCCAGCAGCCCTGGGGCTGGGGCCAACGTCCTGACTTTC.

This clonotype was counted many times. V gene TRBV10-3 combines with J gene TRBJ1-2; a possible D gene is TRBD1 (5 bases). This CDR3 is built from 13 residues. The V and J ends lost 4 bases and 4 bases respectively, with 10 bases between them. Germline loops: CDR1 ENHRY, CDR2 SYGVKD. The CDR3 region has the DNA TGTGCCATCAGTGGTAGGGACGCCTATGGCTACACCTTC. Translated: CAISGRDAYGYTF.

There are many counts of this clonotype. The CDR3 nucleotides read TGTGCCAGCAGCCAAGAATTGGGGGTCGGAAGTTTTGCTGAAGCTTTCTTT. As protein: CASSQELGVGSFAEAFF. This rearrangement joins TRBV3-1 to TRBJ1-1; D is possibly TRBD1 (5 bases). The CDR3 has 17 amino acids. In germline, CDR1 is LGHDT, CDR2 YNNKEL (reference sequence). V shed 0 bases and J shed 6 bases, with 20 bases lying between them.

This clonotype was seen repeatedly, ten times or more. This chain links TRBV5-1 with TRBJ2-2, with TRBD1 as a possible D gene (5 bases). This CDR3 has 16 amino acids. Between the trimmed V and J ends, which lost 4 bases and 1 base, there was a span of 14 bases. The germline V gene encodes CDR1 SGHRS and CDR2 YFSETQ. CDR3: CASSRQRALNTGELFF. The CDR3 region has the DNA TGCGCCAGCAGCCGACAGCGAGCTCTGAACACCGGGGAGCTGTTTTTT.

The table lists this clonotype with many counts. The genes are TRBV20-1 and TRBJ1-1, with 11 bases matching TRBD1. The CDR3 sequence is 16 residues long. Per the germline V gene, CDR1 is DFQATT and CDR2 is SNEGSKA (reference sequence). V lost 2 bases to trimming and J lost 4 bases; unmatched junction nucleotides: 9. CDR3 in amino acids: CSARRLGTGGITEAFF. CDR3 coding DNA: TGCAGTGCTAGACGACTGGGGACAGGGGGAATCACTGAAGCTTTCTTT.

This clonotype was counted at least ten times. The chain employs TRBV20-1 and TRBJ2-1; D possibly corresponds to TRBD1 (5 bases). The CDR3 contains 12 residues. The V and J ends lost 3 bases and 5 bases respectively, with 8 bases between them. Germline loops: CDR1 DFQATT, CDR2 SNEGSKA (reference sequence). CDR3 sequence: CSASRGHNEQFF. The CDR3 DNA sequence: TGCAGTGCTAGTAGGGGCCACAATGAGCAGTTCTTC.

This clonotype appeared many times. The chain carries TRBV7-9 and TRBJ1-1, with a weak D call TRBD1 (6 bases). V lost 7 bases and J lost 5, with 17 bases in between. In germline, CDR1 is SEHNR, CDR2 FQNEAQ (reference sequence). This CDR3 comprises 14 residues. The CDR3 protein is CASNPGGGGTEAFF. CDR3 sequence (DNA): TGTGCCAGCAACCCGGGAGGGGGTGGGACTGAAGCTTTCTTT.

This clonotype came up many times. The gene calls are TRBV10-2 and TRBJ1-1, with 9 bases aligning to TRBD1. The junction had 7 bases not matched to a gene; V was cut back by 6 bases and J by 5 bases. Germline loops: CDR1 WSHSY, CDR2 SAAADI. The length of the CDR3 is 14 residues. The CDR3 DNA sequence: TGCGCCAGCAGAAGTACAGGGGGCGGTACTGAAGCTTTCTTT. This sequence encodes CASRSTGGGTEAFF.

Ten or more counts support this clonotype. The V call is TRBV12-3 or TRBV12-4, the J call TRBJ2-2; D might be TRBD2 (6 bases). The CDR3 consists of 14 residues. V was shortened by 3 bases and J by 5 bases, with 10 bases between the two germline ends. The CDR3 protein is CASSFSGITGELFF. CDR3 coding DNA: TGTGCCAGCAGTTTTAGCGGAATTACCGGGGAGCTGTTTTTT.

This clonotype has ten or more counts. The J gene is TRBJ2-7, the V gene TRBV6-5; no firm D call. This CDR3 region has 13 residues. From germline, CDR1 is MNHEY and CDR2 SVGAGI. V lost 0 bases and J 6 bases, leaving 9 bases between the germline ends. The CDR3 coding sequence is TGTGCCAGCAGTTACTCCGACTCCGCCGAGCAGTACTTC. Amino acid sequence: CASSYSDSAEQYF.